Below are 13 T cell receptor beta chains sequenced from a single sample in a study of CD8 T cells in ankylosing spondylitis. From the 5' RACE reads, TCRdb called clonotypes with MiXCR, one entry per CDR3 protein. The sample lists about 240,000 distinct CDR3 sequences, less than 9.5% occurring once. The sample taken for sequencing was blood, either unsorted or a sorted T cell fraction (not recorded which). The origin of the receptors is a female donor with ankylosing spondylitis or in good health (not recorded which).

This clonotype appeared many times. The V gene is TRBV29-1, the J gene TRBJ1-2; D uncertain. The CDR3 totals 14 residues. The germline V gene has CDR1 SQVTM and CDR2 ANQGSEA. Trimming took 1 base from V and 4 from J, leaving 13 bases between them. CDR3 sequence: CSVEAGPRFYGYTF. The CDR3 DNA reads TGCAGCGTTGAAGCCGGGCCTAGGTTCTATGGCTACACCTTC.

This clonotype was detected many times. V gene TRBV7-2 combines with J gene TRBJ2-5, with 8 bases lining up with TRBD2. The CDR3 covers 15 residues. Per germline, CDR1 SGHTA and CDR2 FQGNSA. V shed 4 bases, J shed 3 bases, and the junction held 7 bases outside the gene matches. The CDR3 here is CASSSRPLAEETQYF. CDR3 bases: TGTGCCAGCAGCTCGAGACCACTAGCGGAAGAGACCCAGTACTTC.

This clonotype was recorded at least ten times. V usage is TRBV7-9 and J usage is TRBJ2-7; D is ambiguous. The CDR3 covers 12 residues. V dropped 3 bases and J dropped 0 bases, with 3 bases sitting between them. Germline CDR1 is SEHNR and CDR2 is FQNEAQ (reference sequence). CDR3 DNA: TGTGCCAGCAGCTTTATCTCCTACGAGCAGTACTTC. Translated, it gives CASSFISYEQYF.

This clonotype was found many times. This chain joins TRBV5-1 and TRBJ1-2, with 7 nucleotides matching TRBD1. The junction had 14 bases not matched to a gene; V was cut back by 4 bases and J by 8 bases. The CDR3 consists of 15 residues. Germline V CDR1 and CDR2: SGHRS, YFSETQ. The CDR3 nucleotides are TGCGCCAGCAGCCCGAAGGCTAGCACAGGGGAAGGCTACACCTTC. It is translated as CASSPKASTGEGYTF. Together with reference TRBV5-1 and TRBJ1-2, the CDR3 gives the full variable domain: KAGVTQTPRYLIKTRGQQVTLSCSPISGHRSVSWYQQTPGQGLQFLFEYFSETQRNKGNFPGRFSGRQFSNSRSEMNVSTLELGDSALYLCASSPKASTGEGYTFGSGTRLTVV.

This chain links TRBV7-2 with TRBJ2-2; D ambiguous. Germline V lookup: CDR1 SGHTA, CDR2 FQGNSA. V lost 2 bases and J lost 4, with 11 bases in between. The CDR3 extends over 15 amino acids. The CDR3 protein is CASSLLGGPTGELFF. The DNA of the CDR3 is TGTGCCAGCAGCTTATTGGGTGGGCCCACCGGGGAGCTGTTTTTT. The full variable domain, with the rest looked up from reference TRBV7-2 and TRBJ2-2, is GAGVSQSPSNKVTEKGKDVELRCDPISGHTALYWYRQSLGQGLEFLIYFQGNSAPDKSGLPSDRFSAERTGGSVSTLTIQRTQQEDSAVYLCASSLLGGPTGELFFGEGSRLTVL.

This clonotype was seen repeatedly, ten times or more. The rearrangement joins TRBV4-3 to TRBJ1-4; D possibly corresponds to TRBD1 (6 bases). Trimming stripped 4 bases from V and 8 bases from J, with 17 bases between. Per germline, CDR1 LGHNA and CDR2 YSLEER. The length of the CDR3 is 15 residues. CDR3: CASSLGIGGGEKLFF. CDR3 nucleotide sequence: TGCGCCAGCAGCCTCGGCATAGGGGGAGGAGAAAAACTGTTTTTT.

This clonotype was observed at least ten times. V and J are TRBV6-2 or TRBV6-3 and TRBJ2-1; D unclear. CDR1 is MNHEY, CDR2 SVGEGT, per germline. The CDR3 contains 14 residues. The V end was cut by 8 bases, the J end by 2 bases, with 13 bases between. The CDR3 DNA follows: TGTGCCAGCCAACTCAGGAGAGCCTACAATGAGCAGTTCTTC. Translation: CASQLRRAYNEQFF.

This clonotype has at least ten counts. The rearrangement uses TRBV28 and TRBJ1-1, with 9 bases lining up with TRBD1. With 5 bases clipped from V and 4 bases from J, the junction kept 11 bases outside the gene matches. This CDR3 has 16 amino acids. The germline CDR1 and CDR2 sequences are MDHEN and SYDVKM. The CDR3 bases are TGTGCCAGCAGTCCCCCCGGGGGACAGGGAAGCACTGAAGCTTTCTTT. Protein sequence: CASSPPGGQGSTEAFF.

This clonotype appeared many times. The V gene is TRBV20-1, the J gene TRBJ1-4, with a weak D call TRBD1 (6 bases). V was cut by 3 bases and J by 8 bases, with 16 bases left in between. CDR1 and CDR2 from the germline V gene are DFQATT and SNEGSKA (reference sequence). The CDR3 totals 14 residues. CDR3 DNA: TGCAGTGCTAGTCGACGGGGGCGCGGGGAAAAACTGTTTTTT. Translating it yields CSASRRGRGEKLFF.

This clonotype was recorded at least ten times. This sequence joins TRBV5-1 and TRBJ1-5; D possibly corresponds to TRBD1 (5 bases). V shed 4 bases and J shed 1 base, with 15 bases lying between them. CDR3 length equals 16 residues. The germline CDR1 and CDR2 sequences are SGHRS and YFSETQ. Written as DNA, the CDR3 is TGCGCCAGCAGCCTCGCGGGGCCGGGGAGCAATCAGCCCCAGCATTTT. It is translated as CASSLAGPGSNQPQHF.

The V gene is TRBV3-1, the J gene TRBJ2-1; 8 nucleotides agree with TRBD2. V shed 10 bases and J 4 bases; nucleotides not matched to a gene: 21. CDR3 length: 18 residues. Per germline, CDR1 LGHDT and CDR2 YNNKEL (reference sequence). The CDR3 bases are TGTGCCATCTGTTTGTGGGTAGCGGGAAGCCCCATGTACAATGAGCAGTTCTTC. It is translated as CAICLWVAGSPMYNEQFF.

This clonotype was seen a handful of times. The chain is built from TRBV25-1 and TRBJ2-7; 10 positions agree with TRBD1. Germline V gene data show CDR1 as MGHDK and CDR2 as SYGVNS. CDR3 length equals 14 residues. The V and J ends lost 4 bases and 2 bases, in that order; junction bases with no gene match: 2. CDR3 nucleotide sequence: TGTGCCAGCAGTGTTGGGACAGGGGCCTACGAGCAGTACTTC. Its protein product is CASSVGTGAYEQYF.

This clonotype has at least ten counts. The chain uses TRBV28 and TRBJ2-7, with D uncertain. Germline V lookup: CDR1 MDHEN, CDR2 SYDVKM. The V gene lost 3 bases and the J gene lost 2 bases, with 14 bases spanning the gap. The CDR3 contains 15 residues. The CDR3 DNA is TGTGCCAGCAGTTTCCGAGCGTACCCTGCCTACGAGCAGTACTTC. This translates into CASSFRAYPAYEQYF.